This entry lists 4 T cell receptor beta chains sequenced from one sample in a study of T cells after somatic rescue of genetic block. Profiling relied on immunoSEQ multiplex PCR, and the TCRdb table lists in-frame clones only, not all of them. The table lists more than 65,000 clones, approximately 91% of them singletons. The sequencing input was peripheral blood mononuclear cells (PBMCs). The receptors were sampled from a man aged 25-40 years.

This chain connects TRBV11-3 to TRBJ2-1; 9 nucleotides agree with TRBD2. CDR1 and CDR2 from the germline V gene are SGHNT and YENEEA. The CDR3 spans 16 residues. V shed 4 bases and J 6 bases; nucleotides not matched to a gene: 10. The CDR3 here is CASSSHGGLAANEQFF. The CDR3 region has the DNA TGTGCCAGCAGCTCCCATGGGGGACTAGCTGCCAATGAGCAGTTCTTC.

The chain has TRBV10-3 and TRBJ1-6; D remains unclear. Germline assignment: CDR1 ENHRY and CDR2 SYGVKD. The length of the CDR3 is 15 residues. Between the trimmed V and J ends, which lost 2 bases and 0 bases, there was a span of 5 bases. The CDR3 reads CAISEGSSYNSPLHF. The DNA of the CDR3 is TGTGCCATCAGTGAGGGAAGCTCCTATAATTCACCCCTCCACTTT.

V gene TRBV6-1 combines with J gene TRBJ1-4; possibly TRBD1 for D (5 bases). The CDR3 runs to 12 residues. The germline V and J ends were trimmed by 6 bases and 10 bases, with 12 bases remaining between them. Germline assignment: CDR1 MNHNS and CDR2 SASEGT. The CDR3 reads CASSPGTAKLFF. The CDR3 bases are TGTGCCAGCAGCCCAGGGACGGCAAAACTGTTTTTT.

The J gene is TRBJ1-5, the V gene TRBV10-3, with D maybe TRBD1 (6 bases). CDR3 length: 15 residues. V shed 6 bases and J shed 3 bases, with 15 bases lying between them. Germline V CDR1 and CDR2: ENHRY, SYGVKD. CDR3 bases: TGTGCCATCAGGGCGGGGCAGGGGAACAATCAGCCCCAGCATTTT. It encodes CAIRAGQGNNQPQHF.